These 4 T cell receptor beta chains were all obtained from the same sample, sequenced in a study of blood T cell repertoires in COVID-19. Here immunoSEQ multiplex PCR was the method, and the copy in TCRdb shows in-frame clones only, minus some. The sample lists 50,000 to 80,000 clones; nearly 90% were seen once. Input material: peripheral blood. These receptors all stem from a man aged 55 to 70 with acute or convalescent COVID-19.

J is TRBJ1-5 and V is TRBV6-5; 8 nucleotides line up with TRBD1. In germline, CDR1 is MNHEY, CDR2 SVGAGI. CDR3 length: 15 amino acids. The ends lost 6 bases at V and 3 bases at J; junction bases unmatched: 7. The chain's CDR3 is CASSPDRAPNQPQHF. The CDR3, as DNA: TGTGCCAGCAGCCCGGACAGGGCTCCCAATCAGCCCCAGCATTTT.

The J gene is TRBJ1-5, the V gene TRBV1; the table calls TRBD1, which could not be checked here. TRBV1 is shown as a pseudogene. CDR3 length equals 19 residues. The CDR3 loop reads CTSSSPQGANRWLWQPQHF. As DNA, the CDR3 is TGCACCAGCAGCTCACCGCAGGGGGCGAACCGGTGGTTATGGCAGCCCCAGCATTTT.

This chain connects TRBV18 to TRBJ1-6; tentatively, D is TRBD1 (6 bases). The germline V and J ends were trimmed by 4 bases and 7 bases, with 14 bases remaining between them. Germline V gene data show CDR1 as KGHSH and CDR2 as LQKENI. The CDR3 has 15 residues. CDR3 bases: TGTGCCAGCTCACTCCTACCGGGACAAAATTCACCCCTCCACTTT. It yields the protein CASSLLPGQNSPLHF.

The V and J genes are TRBV5-1 and TRBJ2-1; D is uncertain. The CDR3 has 16 amino acids. CDR1 is SGHRS, CDR2 YFSETQ, per germline. V lost 4 bases to trimming and J lost 5 bases, with 19 bases between them. CDR3 region: CASSVSGSVAHNEQFF. DNA of the CDR3: TGCGCCAGCAGCGTGTCCGGGTCAGTGGCCCACAATGAGCAGTTCTTC.